Presented here are 21 T cell receptor beta chains from one specimen sequenced in a study of cytomegalovirus exposure and HLA in healthy donors. Some clones are missing from TCRdb's copy, which holds only in-frame ones; the method was immunoSEQ multiplex PCR. The table has 150,000 to 200,000 clones, 86% seen once. What was sequenced was PBMCs. The receptors stem from a woman aged 18-29 years in good health and CMV-seronegative.

The V and J genes are TRBV18 and TRBJ2-7; TRBD1 is a possible D gene (5 bases). V was clipped by 2 bases and J by 4 bases, with 15 bases between them. This CDR3 has 15 residues. The germline V gene has CDR1 KGHSH and CDR2 LQKENI. The CDR3 coding sequence is TGTGCCAGCTCACCAGGGGCCCTGGGGAATTACGAGCAGTACTTC. Amino acids: CASSPGALGNYEQYF.

This chain connects TRBV30 to TRBJ1-1; no clear D. Germline V gene sequence: CDR1 GTSNPN, CDR2 SVGIG (reference sequence). The CDR3 is made up of 12 amino acids. Trimming removed 2 bases from V and 0 bases from J, with 4 bases in between. CDR3 protein: CAWSRLNTEAFF. As DNA, the CDR3 is TGTGCCTGGAGTCGGTTGAACACTGAAGCTTTCTTT.

The rearrangement uses TRBV5-4 and TRBJ1-3; D ambiguous. Per germline, CDR1 SGHNT and CDR2 YYREEE (reference sequence). V was pared by 0 bases and J by 0 bases, with 16 bases between. The CDR3 covers 18 residues. CDR3 in amino acids: CASSLGGRVRGSGNTIYF. In DNA form, the CDR3 reads TGTGCCAGCAGCTTGGGGGGAAGGGTACGGGGCTCTGGAAACACCATATATTTT.

The V gene is TRBV11-1, the J gene TRBJ2-3, with D tentatively TRBD1 (6 bases). The CDR3 has 15 residues. The ends were cut back, 5 bases at V and 2 bases at J, with 14 bases in the middle. The germline V gene has CDR1 SGHAT and CDR2 FQDESV (reference sequence). DNA for the CDR3: TGTGCCAGCAGCCGAACAGGGCTACCCACAGATACGCAGTATTTT. Protein: CASSRTGLPTDTQYF. Complete variable domain (other parts from reference TRBV11-1 and TRBJ2-3): EAEVAQSPRYKITEKSQAVAFWCDPISGHATLYWYRQILGQGPELLVQFQDESVVDDSQLPKDRFSAERLKGVDSTLKIQPAELGDSAMYLCASSRTGLPTDTQYFGPGTRLTVL.

The chain's CDR3 is CASSPSWDRLNYGYTF. CDR3 DNA: TGTGCCAGCAGCCCAAGTTGGGACAGACTTAACTATGGCTACACCTTC. J is TRBJ1-2 and V is TRBV11-2; TRBD1 aligns across 7 bases. The ends lost 5 bases at V and 1 base at J; junction bases unmatched: 10. The germline V gene has CDR1 SGHAT and CDR2 FQNNGV. CDR3 length equals 16 residues.

This chain joins TRBV19 and TRBJ1-5; TRBD1 aligns across 9 bases. This CDR3 region has 13 residues. From germline, CDR1 is LNHDA and CDR2 SQIVND (reference sequence). The junction had 0 bases not matched to a gene; V was cut back by 5 bases and J by 4 bases. CDR3 in amino acids: CASSGTGNQPQHF. CDR3 nucleotides: TGTGCCAGTAGTGGGACAGGGAATCAGCCCCAGCATTTT.

This chain connects TRBV5-4 to TRBJ1-1; TRBD1 matches at 10 bases. Per the germline V gene, CDR1 is SGHNT and CDR2 is YYREEE (reference sequence). CDR3 length: 14 residues. The V and J ends lost 4 bases and 4 bases, in that order; junction bases with no gene match: 4. The CDR3 DNA reads as TGTGCCAGCAGCAAGGGACAGGGGTCCACTGAAGCTTTCTTT. This encodes CASSKGQGSTEAFF.

The chain employs TRBV5-1 and TRBJ1-5; TRBD1 agrees at 9 bases. The CDR3 runs to 15 residues. Trimming at V came to 0 bases and at J to 10 bases, leaving 8 bases not matched to a gene. Germline V gene sequence: CDR1 SGHRS, CDR2 YFSETQ. CDR3 loop: CASSLAGQGRSPQHF. The CDR3 DNA reads as TGCGCCAGCAGCTTGGCAGGACAGGGGAGGTCACCCCAGCATTTT.

J is TRBJ1-6 and V is TRBV2; tentative D call: TRBD1 (6 bases). CDR1 is SNHLY, CDR2 FYNNEI, per germline. V lost 6 bases and J lost 7, with 16 bases in between. CDR3 length: 15 residues. The CDR3 DNA reads TGTGCCAGCAGAATAGGGGGTCTCGGGAATTCACCCCTCCACTTT. It codes for CASRIGGLGNSPLHF.

With respect to this clone: Just one base apart from a much larger clone, this may be a read error. CDR3 sequence (DNA): TGTGCCAGCAGAGGGGGCACTGAAGCTTTCTTT. Residues: CASRGGTEAFF. The chain recombines TRBV6-6 with TRBJ1-1; D might be TRBD1 (6 bases). The CDR3 runs to 11 residues. V dropped 6 bases and J dropped 4 bases, with 6 bases sitting between them. The germline gives CDR1 MNHNY, CDR2 SVGAGI (reference sequence).

DNA for the CDR3: TGCGCCAGCAGCCGAGGCTCCCAAGTACGGGGGGCGGAGGGGGATGGCTACACCTTC. It specifies CASSRGSQVRGAEGDGYTF. This chain links TRBV4-1 with TRBJ1-2; weak D call: TRBD1 (6 bases). This CDR3 spans 19 amino acids. V was shortened by 4 bases and J by 6 bases, with 30 bases between the two germline ends. Looked up from germline, CDR1 is MGHRA and CDR2 is YSYEKL.

This clone occurred a few times. The rearrangement uses TRBV4-2 and TRBJ2-1; possibly TRBD1 for D (5 bases). The V and J ends lost 0 bases and 7 bases respectively, with 10 bases between them. CDR1 and CDR2 from the germline V gene are LGHNA and YNFKEQ. This CDR3 region has 14 residues. The CDR3 here is CASSQDEAGNEQFF. The DNA for the CDR3 is TGTGCCAGCAGCCAAGATGAGGCAGGGAATGAGCAGTTCTTC.

The V and J genes are TRBV6-5 and TRBJ1-2, with 7 nucleotides matching TRBD1. J gave up 3 bases and V 5 bases, and 6 bases lay outside the gene matches. The CDR3 length is 14 residues. In germline, CDR1 is MNHEY, CDR2 SVGAGI. As DNA, the CDR3 is TGTGCCAGCAGTCTACGGGGGACAGACTATGGCTACACCTTC. Translation: CASSLRGTDYGYTF.

The J gene is TRBJ1-2, the V gene TRBV15; D gene uncertain. Germline loops: CDR1 LNHNV, CDR2 YYDKDF (reference sequence). The CDR3 runs to 16 residues. Trimming removed 2 bases at V and 6 bases at J, with 19 bases between. The CDR3 is CATSRPGSWVRDGYTF. The CDR3 nucleotides are TGTGCCACCAGCAGACCGGGATCTTGGGTTCGGGATGGCTACACCTTC.

The chain couples TRBV7-6 to TRBJ2-3; D might be TRBD2 (6 bases). Germline lookup yields CDR1 SGHVS and CDR2 FNYEAQ. V gave up 3 bases and J gave up 6 bases, with 19 bases separating them. The CDR3 length is 16 residues. Here the CDR3 DNA reads TGTGCCAGCAGCTTGATAGCGGTCCTCGAGGGGGATACGCAGTATTTT. The encoded protein is CASSLIAVLEGDTQYF.

The chain links TRBV2 to TRBJ1-5; perhaps TRBD1 as D (5 bases). The CDR3 sequence is 14 residues long. With 3 bases removed from V and 0 bases from J, the gap between germline ends came to 6 bases. Per the germline V gene, CDR1 is SNHLY and CDR2 is FYNNEI. DNA of the CDR3: TGTGCCAGCAGTGAGACAGTTAGCAATCAGCCCCAGCATTTT. Translation gives CASSETVSNQPQHF.

The chain uses TRBV6-5 and TRBJ2-7; 7 bases align to TRBD1. Germline V lookup: CDR1 MNHEY, CDR2 SVGAGI. V was pared by 6 bases and J by 5 bases, with 10 bases of the junction left unmatched. The CDR3 loop spans 14 amino acids. CDR3 coding DNA: TGTGCCAGCAGGTCGTCAGGGGGTCGGAACGAGCAGTACTTC. Translating it yields CASRSSGGRNEQYF.

The CDR3 DNA sequence: TGTGCCAGCAGTTCACTAGGGACTAGCGGGAGTGTGCAGTACTTC. Its translation: CASSSLGTSGSVQYF. The V and J genes are TRBV28 and TRBJ2-7; 14 nucleotides match TRBD2. The CDR3 spans 15 residues. Germline assignment: CDR1 MDHEN and CDR2 SYDVKM. V trimming: 4 bases; J trimming: 9 bases; junction bases outside the gene matches: 8.

For the CDR3, the DNA is TGTGCCAGCAGCTTGGTAGTAGCGCGGGGCGGCGGGGAGCTGTTTTTT. Its protein product is CASSLVVARGGGELFF. This chain links TRBV5-5 with TRBJ2-2; D might be TRBD2 (6 bases). Looked up from germline, CDR1 is SGHKS and CDR2 is YYEKEE (reference sequence). The V and J ends lost 0 bases and 7 bases respectively, with 16 bases between them. This CDR3 has 16 amino acids.

This clone is a singleton in its sample. V and J are TRBV5-4 and TRBJ2-3; the match to TRBD2 covers 9 bases. From germline, CDR1 is SGHNT and CDR2 YYREEE (reference sequence). The CDR3 is made up of 16 amino acids. Losses at the gene ends were 5 bases for V and 0 bases for J; bases not matched to a gene: 7. DNA for the CDR3: TGTGCCAGCAGATTAGCGGGAGTACCTAGCACAGATACGCAGTATTTT. It codes for CASRLAGVPSTDTQYF.

The chain recombines TRBV28 with TRBJ2-3; D is unclear. CDR3 size: 13 residues. V dropped 2 bases and J dropped 0 bases, with 3 bases sitting between them. Per the germline V gene, CDR1 is MDHEN and CDR2 is SYDVKM. CDR3 in DNA: TGTGCCAGCAGTTTACCTAGCACAGATACGCAGTATTTT. Translated: CASSLPSTDTQYF.